This T cell receptor beta chain is from a study of shared clonotypes between healthy human individuals. For this clone: Its antigen is as yet unknown.

The ends lost 2 bases at V and 5 bases at J; junction bases unmatched: 10. This CDR3 has 17 amino acids. CDR1 and CDR2 from the germline V gene are MDHEN and SYDVKM. Points from the study as a whole: A reduction in generation probabilities was seen for non-shared clonotypes relative to those shared by all four donors.

Repertoires were generated with immunoSEQ multiplex PCR, while TCRdb's copy carries only in-frame clones and drops some. Among 2 million to 2.5 million clones listed, less than 95% were seen once. This clonotype was sampled from a man aged 18 to 29 in good health. Some clones in this sample may be carry-over from other donors' samples. J is TRBJ2-7 and V is TRBV28, with TRBD1 matching over 12 bases. Sequencing was carried out using naive CD4+ T cells from PBMCs. The subset: CD45RA+ positively selected. The chain's CDR3 is CASSLGFGTGGLNEQYF. For the CDR3, the DNA is TGTGCCAGCAGTTTAGGTTTCGGGACAGGGGGCTTGAACGAGCAGTACTTC.